The table lists the clone carrying this TCR beta chain with many counts. The antigen is not known. This sample stems from a study of identical twins. Germline V gene sequence: CDR1 MGHRA, CDR2 YSYEKL. J was trimmed by 4 bases and V by 5 bases; bases with no gene match: 6. The CDR3 loop spans 14 amino acids. TCRdb ran MiXCR on the 5' RACE reads and lists one entry per CDR3 protein. The data hold some 96,000 distinct CDR3 sequences, with under 6.5% observed a single time. General study points: Out-of-frame alpha sequences shared by twins were enriched for low generation probability. Findings depended on cross-sectional statistics rather than tracking the same donors. With beta out-of-frame sequences, excess sharing by twins was weaker. Zero-insertion analyses might be partly confounded by invariant T cells like MAIT and iNKT.

The clonotype was recovered from a woman aged 45 to 65 in good health. The sequenced sample was memory T cells sorted from blood. V and J are TRBV4-1 and TRBJ2-7; 9 bases are shared with TRBD1. CDR3 DNA sequence: TGCGCCAGCAGCTGGAGGACAGGGGAATACGAGCAGTACTTC. Its translation: CASSWRTGEYEQYF.